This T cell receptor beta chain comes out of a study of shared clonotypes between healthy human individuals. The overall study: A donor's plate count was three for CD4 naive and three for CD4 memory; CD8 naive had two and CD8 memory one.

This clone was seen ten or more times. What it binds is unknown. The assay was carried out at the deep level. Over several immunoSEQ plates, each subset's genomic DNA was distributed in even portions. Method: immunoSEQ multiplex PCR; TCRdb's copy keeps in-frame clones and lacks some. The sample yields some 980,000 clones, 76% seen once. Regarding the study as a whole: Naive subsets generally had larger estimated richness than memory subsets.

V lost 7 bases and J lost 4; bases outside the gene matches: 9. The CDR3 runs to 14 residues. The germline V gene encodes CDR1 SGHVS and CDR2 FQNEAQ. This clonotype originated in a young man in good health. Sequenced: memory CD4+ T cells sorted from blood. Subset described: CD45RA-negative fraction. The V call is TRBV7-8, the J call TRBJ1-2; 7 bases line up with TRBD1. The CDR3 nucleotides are TGTGCCAGCACCCCGACGGGGACAGTCTATGGCTACACCTTC. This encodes CASTPTGTVYGYTF.